This TCR beta chain was found in a study of blood T cell repertoires in COVID-19. About the study: Sources were T cells, B-cell-depleted T cells, or PBMCs; the material itself was cDNA or gDNA.

TCRdb's table, derived via immunoSEQ multiplex PCR, lists solely in-frame clones and lacks some. The sample contains around 100,000 clones, about 80% of which appear only once. The CDR3 consists of 12 residues. Germline CDR1 LNHNV, CDR2 YYDKDF (reference sequence). Trimming pared 0 bases from V and 6 bases from J, leaving 4 bases between. The sequenced sample was peripheral blood. The V and J genes are TRBV15 and TRBJ2-3; no firm D call. The TCR comes from a man between 65 and 85 years old with active or convalescent COVID-19. The CDR3 DNA reads TGTGCCACCAGCAGAGACCGTGATACGCAGTATTTT. This gives the protein CATSRDRDTQYF.